Listed below are T cell receptor beta chains from one sample, sequenced in a study of CD8 T cells in Susac syndrome. TCRdb independently ran MiXCR on the immunoSEQ multiplex PCR reads; one entry per CDR3 protein. Among fewer than 150,000 distinct CDR3 sequences, roughly 96% were seen once, and the ten largest hold roughly 0.13%. The sample was CD4+ T cells from PBMCs. These receptors all come from a human donor in good health. The CDR3 runs from the conserved cysteine through the conserved F or W. Each record gives: V gene, clone size, J gene, D gene, CDR3 DNA, CDR3 protein. D genes are given only for firm matches. Some rows mark clone size as missing; the rest say once, few, many or name a class of expanded clone.

v_gene: TRBV7-9
abundance: NA
j_gene: TRBJ1-4
d_gene: NA
CDR3nt: TGTGCCAGCAGCTTGAGTAGCGGCAGGTCTTGGGAAAAACTGTTTTTT
CDR3aa: CASSLSSGRSWEKLFF

v_gene: TRBV20-1
abundance: NA
j_gene: TRBJ2-4
d_gene: NA
CDR3nt: TGCAGTGCTGCCGTGCCGGGGGAAAACATTCAGTACTTC
CDR3aa: CSAAVPGENIQYF

v_gene: TRBV3-1
abundance: NA
j_gene: TRBJ2-2
d_gene: NA
CDR3nt: TGTGCCAGCAGCCAAGTGAGCACCGGGGAGCTGTTTTTT
CDR3aa: CASSQVSTGELFF

v_gene: TRBV6-6
abundance: NA
j_gene: TRBJ2-7
d_gene: TRBD1
CDR3nt: TGTGCCAGCAGCCCCCCACGGACAGGGTGGAGCGAGCAGTACTTC
CDR3aa: CASSPPRTGWSEQYF

v_gene: TRBV28
abundance: NA
j_gene: TRBJ2-7
d_gene: NA
CDR3nt: TGTGCCAGCAGTGCCTACAGGGCATCCTACGAGCAGTACTTC
CDR3aa: CASSAYRASYEQYF

v_gene: TRBV6-2/TRBV6-3
abundance: NA
j_gene: TRBJ1-2
d_gene: NA
CDR3nt: TGTGCCAGCAGTAAGGCCCTTAGGGCCTTCTACACCTTC
CDR3aa: CASSKALRAFYTF

v_gene: TRBV13
abundance: NA
j_gene: TRBJ2-7
d_gene: TRBD2
CDR3nt: TGTGCCAGCAGGCAACCGGGACTAGCCTACTACGAGCAGTACTTC
CDR3aa: CASRQPGLAYYEQYF

v_gene: TRBV3-1
abundance: NA
j_gene: TRBJ2-5
d_gene: NA
CDR3nt: TGTGCCAGCAGCCAAGGGACAAAAGAGACCCAGTACTTC
CDR3aa: CASSQGTKETQYF

v_gene: TRBV5-4
abundance: once
j_gene: TRBJ2-7
d_gene: NA
CDR3nt: TGTGCCAGCAGCCCCGGAAGGGCTAGCCGTGAGCAGTACTTC
CDR3aa: CASSPGRASREQYF

v_gene: TRBV6-5
abundance: once
j_gene: TRBJ2-6
d_gene: NA
CDR3nt: TGTGCCAGTATTCAGGTTCCTGGGGCCAACGTCCTGACTTTC
CDR3aa: CASIQVPGANVLTF

v_gene: TRBV20-1
abundance: NA
j_gene: TRBJ2-7
d_gene: NA
CDR3nt: TGCAGTGCTCCAGTCCCCTACGAGCAGTACTTC
CDR3aa: CSAPVPYEQYF

v_gene: TRBV3-1
abundance: NA
j_gene: TRBJ2-5
d_gene: TRBD2
CDR3nt: TGTGCCAGCAGCCAAGATCTCCTAGCGGGAGTTGGTGAGACCCAGTACTTC
CDR3aa: CASSQDLLAGVGETQYF

v_gene: TRBV3-1
abundance: NA
j_gene: TRBJ1-2
d_gene: TRBD1
CDR3nt: TGTGCCAGCAGCCAGGGACAGGGATGGAATGGCTACACCTTC
CDR3aa: CASSQGQGWNGYTF

v_gene: TRBV6-1
abundance: NA
j_gene: TRBJ2-3
d_gene: NA
CDR3nt: TGTGCCAGCAGTTCCCGGGCCACAGATACGCAGTATTTT
CDR3aa: CASSSRATDTQYF

v_gene: TRBV29-1
abundance: NA
j_gene: TRBJ2-1
d_gene: TRBD2
CDR3nt: TGCAGCGCCGCCTGGGCGGGAGGGTACAATGAGCAGTTCTTC
CDR3aa: CSAAWAGGYNEQFF

v_gene: TRBV6-5
abundance: NA
j_gene: TRBJ2-5
d_gene: TRBD2
CDR3nt: TGTGCCAGCAGTTCCCCGTCAGCGGGGGGAGAGACCCAGTACTTC
CDR3aa: CASSSPSAGGETQYF

v_gene: TRBV29-1
abundance: NA
j_gene: TRBJ2-1
d_gene: NA
CDR3nt: TGCAGCGTTGTTCCGATCAGCTCCTACAATGAGCAGTTCTTC
CDR3aa: CSVVPISSYNEQFF

v_gene: TRBV2
abundance: NA
j_gene: TRBJ2-7
d_gene: TRBD2
CDR3nt: TGTGCCAGCAGGAAGCGGGATCTCTCCTACGAGCAGTACTTC
CDR3aa: CASRKRDLSYEQYF

v_gene: TRBV19
abundance: NA
j_gene: TRBJ1-2
d_gene: TRBD1
CDR3nt: TGTGCCAGTATCGGCCTTCCAGGGGGCGCCTCCTATGGCTACACCTTC
CDR3aa: CASIGLPGGASYGYTF

v_gene: TRBV2
abundance: NA
j_gene: TRBJ1-5
d_gene: NA
CDR3nt: TGTGCCAGCAGTCCTACAGGGACCTATAGCAATCAGCCCCAGCATTTT
CDR3aa: CASSPTGTYSNQPQHF

v_gene: TRBV10-3
abundance: once
j_gene: TRBJ1-2
d_gene: NA
CDR3nt: TGTGCCATCAGTGAAGACCGACTCTCTAACTATGGCTACACCTTC
CDR3aa: CAISEDRLSNYGYTF

v_gene: TRBV12-3/TRBV12-4
abundance: once
j_gene: TRBJ2-7
d_gene: TRBD2
CDR3nt: TGTGCCAGCAGTTTGGGGACTAGCAGATACTACGAGCAGTACTTC
CDR3aa: CASSLGTSRYYEQYF

v_gene: TRBV28
abundance: NA
j_gene: TRBJ2-7
d_gene: NA
CDR3nt: TGTGCCGCGGGCAGGGACTACGAGCAGTACTTC
CDR3aa: CAAGRDYEQYF

v_gene: TRBV28
abundance: NA
j_gene: TRBJ2-7
d_gene: TRBD2
CDR3nt: TGTGCCAGCAGTTTAGGGACTACCTACGAGCAGTACTTC
CDR3aa: CASSLGTTYEQYF

v_gene: TRBV7-2
abundance: NA
j_gene: TRBJ2-4
d_gene: TRBD1
CDR3nt: TGTGCCAGCAGCTGGACAGGGGAGAGCATTCAGTACTTC
CDR3aa: CASSWTGESIQYF

v_gene: TRBV2
abundance: once
j_gene: TRBJ2-7
d_gene: TRBD1
CDR3nt: TGTGCCAGCGGGGACAGGGCTGTTTACGAGCAGTACTTC
CDR3aa: CASGDRAVYEQYF

v_gene: TRBV25-1
abundance: NA
j_gene: TRBJ1-4
d_gene: NA
CDR3nt: TGTGCCAGCAGTCCGGGGGAAAAACTGTTTTTT
CDR3aa: CASSPGEKLFF

v_gene: TRBV6-6
abundance: NA
j_gene: TRBJ2-7
d_gene: NA
CDR3nt: TGTGCCAGCAGTTACTCGAGTGGTAGCTATGACGAGCAGTACTTC
CDR3aa: CASSYSSGSYDEQYF

v_gene: TRBV12-3/TRBV12-4
abundance: NA
j_gene: TRBJ2-2
d_gene: NA
CDR3nt: TGTGCCAGCCATTACACCGGGGAGCTGTTTTTT
CDR3aa: CASHYTGELFF

v_gene: TRBV27
abundance: NA
j_gene: TRBJ2-7
d_gene: TRBD1
CDR3nt: TGTGCCAGCAGTTTATTCAACCCCGGACAGGGTGCCCACGAGCAGTACTTC
CDR3aa: CASSLFNPGQGAHEQYF

v_gene: TRBV6-2/TRBV6-3
abundance: NA
j_gene: TRBJ2-2
d_gene: NA
CDR3nt: TGTGCCAGCAATACCCAGGGGTACACCGGGGAGCTGTTTTTT
CDR3aa: CASNTQGYTGELFF

v_gene: TRBV3-1
abundance: NA
j_gene: TRBJ1-5
d_gene: NA
CDR3nt: TGTGCCAGCAGCCCCATGGTGAATCAGCCCCAGCATTTT
CDR3aa: CASSPMVNQPQHF

v_gene: TRBV6-2/TRBV6-3
abundance: few
j_gene: TRBJ1-5
d_gene: NA
CDR3nt: TGTGCCAGCGCCTACAATTCGGGGGGCAATCAGCCCCAGCATTTT
CDR3aa: CASAYNSGGNQPQHF

v_gene: TRBV7-2
abundance: NA
j_gene: TRBJ2-7
d_gene: TRBD2
CDR3nt: TGTGCCAGCAGCCCGTACCTAGGGCTAGCGGGTTCCTACGAGCAGTACTTC
CDR3aa: CASSPYLGLAGSYEQYF

v_gene: TRBV25-1
abundance: NA
j_gene: TRBJ2-5
d_gene: TRBD1
CDR3nt: TGTGCCAGCAGTGAGGGTGGCAGGGGGTTTAGAGAGACCCAGTACTTC
CDR3aa: CASSEGGRGFRETQYF

v_gene: TRBV20-1
abundance: NA
j_gene: TRBJ2-7
d_gene: TRBD1
CDR3nt: TGCAGTGCCAGACAGGGGGCGGGGGAGCAGTACTTC
CDR3aa: CSARQGAGEQYF

v_gene: TRBV7-2
abundance: NA
j_gene: TRBJ1-4
d_gene: NA
CDR3nt: TGTGCCAGCAGCCTGACCCCGGGGTCTAATGAAAAACTGTTTTTT
CDR3aa: CASSLTPGSNEKLFF

v_gene: TRBV5-1
abundance: NA
j_gene: TRBJ2-5
d_gene: TRBD2
CDR3nt: TGCGCCAGCAGCTCGGGACTAGCGGTCCAAGAGACCCAGTACTTC
CDR3aa: CASSSGLAVQETQYF

v_gene: TRBV28
abundance: NA
j_gene: TRBJ1-2
d_gene: TRBD1
CDR3nt: TGTGCCAGCAGACGACAGGGGGTCCTCTATGGCTACACCTTC
CDR3aa: CASRRQGVLYGYTF

v_gene: TRBV28
abundance: NA
j_gene: TRBJ2-3
d_gene: NA
CDR3nt: TGTGCCAGCTGCAGTGGGACCACAGATACGCAGTATTTT
CDR3aa: CASCSGTTDTQYF

v_gene: TRBV7-2
abundance: NA
j_gene: TRBJ2-5
d_gene: TRBD2
CDR3nt: TGTGCCAGCAGCTGGGGCGGGAGAGGAGAGACCCAGTACTTC
CDR3aa: CASSWGGRGETQYF

v_gene: TRBV27
abundance: NA
j_gene: TRBJ2-7
d_gene: NA
CDR3nt: TGTGCCAGCAGGGACTTGGGGGAGCCGTACGAGCAGTACTTC
CDR3aa: CASRDLGEPYEQYF

v_gene: TRBV20-1
abundance: NA
j_gene: TRBJ2-4
d_gene: NA
CDR3nt: TGCAGTGCTGCCGGGGTCGAGGGGAACATTCAGTACTTC
CDR3aa: CSAAGVEGNIQYF

v_gene: TRBV10-3
abundance: NA
j_gene: TRBJ1-1
d_gene: NA
CDR3nt: TGTGCCACCAGGGACTTCGGAGAGACTGAAGCTTTCTTT
CDR3aa: CATRDFGETEAFF

v_gene: TRBV28
abundance: NA
j_gene: TRBJ2-5
d_gene: NA
CDR3nt: TGTGCCAGCAAGCTAGACCACTCACCAGAGACCCAGTACTTC
CDR3aa: CASKLDHSPETQYF

v_gene: TRBV20-1
abundance: NA
j_gene: TRBJ1-1
d_gene: NA
CDR3nt: TGCAGTGCTATCCAGACCGATCAGATTAGTGAAGCTTTCTTT
CDR3aa: CSAIQTDQISEAFF

v_gene: TRBV28
abundance: NA
j_gene: TRBJ2-6
d_gene: NA
CDR3nt: TGTGCCAGCAGTAGCCCGCCGGGGAGATCTGGGGCCAACGTCCTGACTTTC
CDR3aa: CASSSPPGRSGANVLTF

v_gene: TRBV5-4
abundance: NA
j_gene: TRBJ2-5
d_gene: TRBD1
CDR3nt: TGTGCCAGCAGAAGGGACAGTGCAACGCAAGAGACCCAGTACTTC
CDR3aa: CASRRDSATQETQYF

v_gene: TRBV20-1
abundance: NA
j_gene: TRBJ2-5
d_gene: NA
CDR3nt: TGCAGTGCTAGACCGCAAGAGACCCAGTACTTC
CDR3aa: CSARPQETQYF

v_gene: TRBV28
abundance: NA
j_gene: TRBJ2-2
d_gene: NA
CDR3nt: TGTGCCAGCAGTAGGGGGAGAAGAACCGGGGAGCTGTTTTTT
CDR3aa: CASSRGRRTGELFF

v_gene: TRBV5-1
abundance: NA
j_gene: TRBJ1-4
d_gene: TRBD1
CDR3nt: TGCGCCAGCAGCTTGTTGGTAGGGGGCTCTGGTGAAAAACTGTTTTTT
CDR3aa: CASSLLVGGSGEKLFF

v_gene: TRBV14
abundance: NA
j_gene: TRBJ2-7
d_gene: NA
CDR3nt: TGTGCCAGCAGCCAGGCCCTCGGGGTCTCCTACGAGCAGTACTTC
CDR3aa: CASSQALGVSYEQYF

v_gene: TRBV4-1
abundance: NA
j_gene: TRBJ1-2
d_gene: TRBD1
CDR3nt: TGCGCCAGCACCCCCGGCAGGGGGCGAGGGTATGGCTACACCTTC
CDR3aa: CASTPGRGRGYGYTF

v_gene: TRBV19
abundance: once
j_gene: TRBJ2-7
d_gene: TRBD2
CDR3nt: TGTGCCAGTAGTAAGATAGCGGGAGAGCCGGCGGAGCAGTACTTC
CDR3aa: CASSKIAGEPAEQYF

v_gene: TRBV7-9
abundance: NA
j_gene: TRBJ2-1
d_gene: NA
CDR3nt: TGTGCCAGCAGCCGCAGACTAGGCGAGCAGTTCTTC
CDR3aa: CASSRRLGEQFF

v_gene: TRBV4-2
abundance: NA
j_gene: TRBJ1-5
d_gene: NA
CDR3nt: TGTGCCAGCAGCCAAGGCGGTATCAATCAGCCCCAGCATTTT
CDR3aa: CASSQGGINQPQHF

v_gene: TRBV11-2
abundance: NA
j_gene: TRBJ1-2
d_gene: TRBD1
CDR3nt: TGTGCCAGCAGCCGGGACAGGTTCTATGGCTACACCTTC
CDR3aa: CASSRDRFYGYTF

v_gene: TRBV18
abundance: NA
j_gene: TRBJ2-7
d_gene: TRBD1
CDR3nt: TGTGCCAGCTCACCCAAGACAGGGCGCAACGAGCAGTACTTC
CDR3aa: CASSPKTGRNEQYF

v_gene: TRBV7-9
abundance: NA
j_gene: TRBJ2-1
d_gene: NA
CDR3nt: TGTGCCAGCAGCTTAAGGGGGACCCTCAACAATGAGCAGTTCTTC
CDR3aa: CASSLRGTLNNEQFF